The rows below give T cell receptor beta chains drawn from one sample of a study of CD8 T cells in Susac syndrome. TCRdb reprocessed the immunoSEQ multiplex PCR reads with MiXCR, giving one entry per CDR3 protein. The table records 95,000 to 150,000 distinct CDR3 sequences, over 90% of them present only once. Sequencing was done on a sample of CD4+ T cells from PBMCs. The source of these receptors is a human donor with Susac syndrome. Both conserved end residues are part of each CDR3. The order of the fields is D gene, clone size, J gene, V gene, CDR3 protein, CDR3 DNA. D genes are given only for firm matches. The size field is filled for only some rows; it gives once, few, many or a size class.

D gene: NA
clone size: NA
J gene: TRBJ2-5
V gene: TRBV7-2
CDR3 protein: CASSLAAHAARETQYF
CDR3 DNA: TGTGCCAGCAGCTTAGCCGCCCACGCGGCTCGGGAGACCCAGTACTTC

D gene: TRBD2
clone size: NA
J gene: TRBJ2-1
V gene: TRBV5-4
CDR3 protein: CASSKGLAGLNEQFF
CDR3 DNA: TGTGCCAGCAGTAAAGGACTAGCGGGTTTAAATGAGCAGTTCTTC

D gene: NA
clone size: NA
J gene: TRBJ2-3
V gene: TRBV15
CDR3 protein: CATSRDGRTDTQYF
CDR3 DNA: TGTGCCACCAGCAGAGATGGGCGGACAGATACGCAGTATTTT

D gene: TRBD2
clone size: NA
J gene: TRBJ2-1
V gene: TRBV7-2
CDR3 protein: CASSLGLAGGNNEQFF
CDR3 DNA: TGTGCCAGCAGCTTAGGGCTAGCGGGAGGAAACAATGAGCAGTTCTTC

D gene: NA
clone size: NA
J gene: TRBJ2-6
V gene: TRBV18
CDR3 protein: CASSPNGAPGTGANVLTF
CDR3 DNA: TGTGCCAGCTCACCAAACGGGGCCCCAGGGACTGGGGCCAACGTCCTGACTTTC

D gene: NA
clone size: NA
J gene: TRBJ2-1
V gene: TRBV20-1
CDR3 protein: CSARGREYEQFF
CDR3 DNA: TGCAGTGCTAGGGGCAGGGAATATGAGCAGTTCTTC

D gene: TRBD1
clone size: once
J gene: TRBJ1-1
V gene: TRBV6-5
CDR3 protein: CASSGDSGLNTEAFF
CDR3 DNA: TGTGCCAGCTCCGGGGACAGCGGACTGAACACTGAAGCTTTCTTT

D gene: TRBD2
clone size: NA
J gene: TRBJ2-7
V gene: TRBV12-3/TRBV12-4
CDR3 protein: CASSRQSTSGSSYEQYF
CDR3 DNA: TGTGCCAGCAGTCGTCAATCGACTAGCGGGAGCTCCTACGAGCAGTACTTC

D gene: NA
clone size: NA
J gene: TRBJ1-1
V gene: TRBV5-1
CDR3 protein: CASSPGVLRNTEAFF
CDR3 DNA: TGCGCCAGCAGCCCGGGGGTGCTTCGGAACACTGAAGCTTTCTTT

D gene: NA
clone size: NA
J gene: TRBJ2-7
V gene: TRBV28
CDR3 protein: CASSFGGRNEQYF
CDR3 DNA: TGTGCCAGCAGTTTTGGTGGGAGGAACGAGCAGTACTTC

D gene: NA
clone size: NA
J gene: TRBJ1-1
V gene: TRBV3-1
CDR3 protein: CASSQEGGRWKAFF
CDR3 DNA: TGTGCCAGCAGCCAAGAAGGGGGGAGGTGGAAAGCTTTCTTT

D gene: NA
clone size: NA
J gene: TRBJ2-5
V gene: TRBV9
CDR3 protein: CASSVGPGPQETQYF
CDR3 DNA: TGTGCCAGCAGCGTAGGGCCGGGCCCCCAAGAGACCCAGTACTTC

D gene: TRBD1
clone size: NA
J gene: TRBJ2-7
V gene: TRBV29-1
CDR3 protein: CSVSDRGVPYEQYF
CDR3 DNA: TGCAGCGTTTCCGACAGGGGAGTCCCCTACGAGCAGTACTTC

D gene: NA
clone size: NA
J gene: TRBJ1-2
V gene: TRBV9
CDR3 protein: CASSVEGGRGYTF
CDR3 DNA: TGTGCCAGCAGCGTAGAGGGGGGCCGGGGCTACACCTTC

D gene: NA
clone size: NA
J gene: TRBJ1-2
V gene: TRBV9
CDR3 protein: CASSPGPLYGYTF
CDR3 DNA: TGTGCCAGCAGCCCGGGGCCGCTCTATGGCTACACCTTC

D gene: TRBD1
clone size: NA
J gene: TRBJ1-2
V gene: TRBV20-1
CDR3 protein: CSARVDRGYGGYTF
CDR3 DNA: TGCAGTGCTAGAGTCGACAGGGGCTACGGTGGCTACACCTTC

D gene: NA
clone size: NA
J gene: TRBJ2-1
V gene: TRBV20-1
CDR3 protein: CSASKAANEQFF
CDR3 DNA: TGCAGTGCTAGTAAGGCAGCGAATGAGCAGTTCTTC

D gene: NA
clone size: NA
J gene: TRBJ2-1
V gene: TRBV29-1
CDR3 protein: CSVEKDEQFF
CDR3 DNA: TGCAGCGTCGAAAAGGATGAGCAGTTCTTC

D gene: TRBD1
clone size: NA
J gene: TRBJ1-5
V gene: TRBV20-1
CDR3 protein: CSASDREAQPQHF
CDR3 DNA: TGCAGTGCTAGTGACAGGGAGGCTCAGCCCCAGCATTTT